This T cell receptor (beta chain) was recorded in a study of cytomegalovirus exposure and HLA in healthy donors. Study-wide background: Genetic ancestry analysis placed around four fifths of the approximately 390 donors that were genotyped in the Caucasian-associated cluster.

The study ran its PCR with 60 Vbeta and 13 Jbeta primers. Some clones are missing from TCRdb's copy, which holds only in-frame ones; the method was immunoSEQ multiplex PCR. The sample has about 63,000 clones; roughly 84% are singletons. This cohort consisted of healthy bone marrow donors. Study-level points and caveats: Cytomegalovirus-associated status was assigned to 164 TCR beta chains.

Comments on this clone: Its specificity is not known.

There are 15 residues in the CDR3. Germline CDR1 reads SGHNT; CDR2 reads YYREEE (reference sequence). V shed 4 bases, J shed 1 base, and the junction held 7 bases outside the gene matches. The sequencing input was PBMCs. The chain links TRBV5-4 to TRBJ1-2; 7 positions agree with TRBD1. This TCR came from a woman in her thirties in good health and CMV-seronegative. CDR3 nucleotide sequence: TGTGCCAGCAGCCTCGGACAGGTTTTTAACTATGGCTACACCTTC. Residues: CASSLGQVFNYGYTF.